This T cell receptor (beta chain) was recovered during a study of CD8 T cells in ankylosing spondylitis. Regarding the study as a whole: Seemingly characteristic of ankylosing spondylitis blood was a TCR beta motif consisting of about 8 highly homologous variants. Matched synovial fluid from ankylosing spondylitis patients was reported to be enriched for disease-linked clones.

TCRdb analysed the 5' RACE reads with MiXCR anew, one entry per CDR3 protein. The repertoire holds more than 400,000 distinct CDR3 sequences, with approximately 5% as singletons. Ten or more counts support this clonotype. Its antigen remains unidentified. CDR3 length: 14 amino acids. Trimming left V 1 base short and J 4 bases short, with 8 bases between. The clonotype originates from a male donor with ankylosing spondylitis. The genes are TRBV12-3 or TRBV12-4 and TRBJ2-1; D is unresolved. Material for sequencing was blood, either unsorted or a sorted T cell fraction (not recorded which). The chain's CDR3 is CASSLVRIYNEQFF. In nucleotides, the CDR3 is TGTGCCAGCAGTTTAGTAAGGATATACAATGAGCAGTTCTTC.